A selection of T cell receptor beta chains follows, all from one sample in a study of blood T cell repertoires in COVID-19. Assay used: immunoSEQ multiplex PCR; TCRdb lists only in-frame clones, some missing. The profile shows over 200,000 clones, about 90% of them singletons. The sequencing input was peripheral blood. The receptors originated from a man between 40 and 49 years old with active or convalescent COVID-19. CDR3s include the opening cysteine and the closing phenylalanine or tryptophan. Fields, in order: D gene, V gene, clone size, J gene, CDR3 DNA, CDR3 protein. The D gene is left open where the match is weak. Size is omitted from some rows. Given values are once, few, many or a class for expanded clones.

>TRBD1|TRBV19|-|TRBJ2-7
TGTGCCAGTCAGCCAGGACAGGGGAACGAGCAGTACTTC
CASQPGQGNEQYF
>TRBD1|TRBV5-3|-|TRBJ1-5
TGTGCCAGAAGCCGCGGCTCGACAGGGGCTTATAGCAATCAGCCCCAGCATTTT
CARSRGSTGAYSNQPQHF
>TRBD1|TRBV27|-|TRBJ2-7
TGTGCCAGCAGTTTCTCGGACAGGGTCCACGAGCAGTACTTC
CASSFSDRVHEQYF
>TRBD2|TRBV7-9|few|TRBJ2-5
TGTGCCAGCAGCTTTAGCGGACTAGAGGGGACCCAGTACTTC
CASSFSGLEGTQYF
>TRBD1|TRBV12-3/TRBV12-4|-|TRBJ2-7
TGTGCCAGCAGGACAGGGAGCTCCTACGAGCAGTACTTC
CASRTGSSYEQYF
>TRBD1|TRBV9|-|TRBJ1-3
TGTGCCAGCAGCGAGGGGGCGAGCAGGTCCTCTGGAAACACCATATATTTT
CASSEGASRSSGNTIYF
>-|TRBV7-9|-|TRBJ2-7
TGTGCCAGCAGCTTCCCGAGGGAGTACGAGCAGTACTTC
CASSFPREYEQYF
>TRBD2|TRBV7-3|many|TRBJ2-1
TGTGCCAGCAGCGCCCAAGGACTAGCGGGAGATCATGAGCAGTTCTTC
CASSAQGLAGDHEQFF
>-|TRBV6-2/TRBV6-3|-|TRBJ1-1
TGTGCCAGCAGTTACATAAGGGGCGCCAACACTGAAGCTTTCTTT
CASSYIRGANTEAFF
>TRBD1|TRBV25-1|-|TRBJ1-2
TGTGCCAGCAGATGGAGGGGACAGGGTACCGCTGCTAACTATGGCTACACCTTC
CASRWRGQGTAANYGYTF
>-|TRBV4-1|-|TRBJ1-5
TGCGCCAGCAGCCAAAGTAACAGGAACCAGCCCCAGCATTTT
CASSQSNRNQPQHF
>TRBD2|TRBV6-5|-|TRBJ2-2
TGTGCCAGCAGTTACGGGCGGGAGGCCGGGGAGCTGTTTTTT
CASSYGREAGELFF
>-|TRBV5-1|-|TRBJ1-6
TGCGCCAGCAGCCCAAGCCAGGGGTTCTTTCGGGATTCACCCCTCCACTTT
CASSPSQGFFRDSPLHF
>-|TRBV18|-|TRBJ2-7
TGTGCCAGCTCCCTTGGGGCCCCCCTGGAACAGTACTTC
CASSLGAPLEQYF
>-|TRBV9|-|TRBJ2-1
TGTGCCAGCAGCCCGACCACGGGAATTGCCTCCTCCTACAATGAGCAGTTCTTC
CASSPTTGIASSYNEQFF
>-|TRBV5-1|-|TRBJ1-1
TGCGCCAGCAGCACCTCACAGGGCTCTAACACTGAAGCTTTCTTT
CASSTSQGSNTEAFF